Shown below are 32 T cell receptor beta chains from a single sample sequenced in a study of regulatory T cells in long-lasting Graves disease. The authors built TCR beta libraries using iRepertoire HTBI primers and Arm-PCR of CDR3 regions. From the multiplex PCR reads, TCRdb called clonotypes with MiXCR, one entry per CDR3 protein. The sample holds 360,000 or so distinct CDR3 sequences; approximately 16% are singletons and the top ten take less than 35%. Described time point: newly diagnosed GD, antithyroid drugs for less than 3 months. From PBMCs, RNA was extracted and then used to make the TCR library. These data were also reused for a study on T cells in Graves' hyperthyroidism and ophthalmopathy.

The input for sequencing was peripheral blood mononuclear cells (PBMCs), taken at new diagnosis, from a patient treated with antithyroid drugs. The source of these receptors is a man aged 35-49 years with Graves disease.

This clonotype occurred a few times. V usage is TRBV15 and J usage is TRBJ2-1, with 10 nucleotides matching TRBD1. V was pared by 6 bases and J by 0 bases, with 11 bases of the junction left unmatched. This CDR3 contains 18 residues. Per the germline V gene, CDR1 is LNHNV and CDR2 is YYDKDF (reference sequence). The CDR3 sequence: CATSPGQGIPPSYNEQFF. CDR3 bases: TGTGCCACCAGTCCGGGACAGGGGATTCCCCCCTCCTACAATGAGCAGTTCTTC.

This clonotype was picked up many times. The chain recombines TRBV20-1 with TRBJ2-7; no clear D. V lost 6 bases, J lost 3 bases, and 15 bases lay in between. The CDR3 is 13 amino acids. Germline V gives CDR1 DFQATT, CDR2 SNEGSKA (reference sequence). CDR3 residues: CSASRANGYEQYF. The CDR3 DNA follows: TGCAGTGCCTCCCGCGCAAACGGCTACGAGCAGTACTTC.

Many counts were recorded for this clonotype. The chain employs TRBV12-3 or TRBV12-4 and TRBJ1-3; no clear D. V lost 3 bases, J lost 5 bases, and 8 bases lay in between. This CDR3 region has 13 residues. This chain's CDR3 is CASSLEMRNTIYF. The CDR3 DNA is TGTGCCAGCAGTTTGGAGATGAGAAACACCATATATTTT.

This clonotype was found many times. The rearrangement uses TRBV20-1 and TRBJ2-5; a possible D gene is TRBD2 (5 bases). Deletions cut 6 bases from V and 0 bases from J, with 14 bases between. The CDR3 loop spans 14 amino acids. Per the germline V gene, CDR1 is DFQATT and CDR2 is SNEGSKA (reference sequence). CDR3 protein: CSARRPLYQETQYF. CDR3 sequence (DNA): TGCAGTGCCCGGAGGCCGCTGTACCAAGAGACCCAGTACTTC.

There are many counts of this clonotype. The chain is built from TRBV30 and TRBJ1-5; TRBD1 matches 9 bases. The CDR3 has 14 amino acids. Trimming removed 7 bases from V and 6 bases from J; junction bases left unmatched: 10. CDR1 is GTSNPN, CDR2 SVGIG, per germline (reference sequence). The CDR3 protein is CASSRDREGQPQHF. As DNA, the CDR3 is TGTGCCTCAAGCCGGGACAGGGAGGGTCAGCCCCAGCATTTT.

This clonotype was recorded at least ten times. V and J are TRBV20-1 and TRBJ2-7; 8 bases line up with TRBD1. This CDR3 region has 13 residues. CDR1 is DFQATT, CDR2 SNEGSKA, per germline (reference sequence). J was trimmed by 4 bases and V by 5 bases; bases with no gene match: 7. The CDR3 DNA sequence: TGCAGTGCTTGGGGAGACAGGGGATACGAGCAGTACTTC. It specifies CSAWGDRGYEQYF.

This clonotype was found many times. The V gene is TRBV5-8, the J gene TRBJ2-5, with D possibly matching TRBD2 (6 bases). This CDR3 spans 16 amino acids. The V gene's germline CDR1 is SGHTS and CDR2 YDEGEE. The V end lost 3 bases, the J end lost 3 bases, and 18 bases lay between the germline ends. The CDR3 sequence: CASSSGRAGGEETQYF. CDR3 coding DNA: TGTGCCAGCAGCTCCGGTCGTGCCGGGGGAGAAGAGACCCAGTACTTC.

This clonotype was detected only a few times. V and J are TRBV7-2 and TRBJ2-3, with TRBD2 identical over 9 bases. CDR1 and CDR2 (germline): SGHTA, FQGNSA. J was trimmed by 2 bases and V by 5 bases; bases with no gene match: 5. The CDR3 runs to 15 residues. CDR3 nucleotides: TGTGCCAGCAGCGTGCGGGGGGGAATCACAGATACGCAGTATTTT. This translates into CASSVRGGITDTQYF.

This clonotype has at least ten counts. The chain is built from TRBV28 and TRBJ2-7; D is possibly TRBD2 (6 bases). The CDR3 loop spans 14 amino acids. V lost 7 bases to trimming and J lost 0 bases, with 13 bases between them. Germline CDR1 and CDR2: MDHEN and SYDVKM. The CDR3 sequence: CASKRGGTSYEQYF. Written as DNA, the CDR3 is TGTGCCAGCAAAAGAGGCGGGACCTCCTACGAGCAGTACTTC.

The chain couples TRBV7-9 to TRBJ2-5; D is unclear. Germline V gene sequence: CDR1 SEHNR, CDR2 FQNEAQ (reference sequence). Trimming left V 2 bases short and J 0 bases short, with 10 bases between. This CDR3 comprises 15 residues. Here the CDR3 DNA reads TGTGCCAGCAGCTTAAGGCCTTGGTACCAAGAGACCCAGTACTTC. It is translated as CASSLRPWYQETQYF.

A remark on this clonotype: This may arise from a read error, as a much more abundant clone is one base away. This chain links TRBV12-3 or TRBV12-4 with TRBJ1-1; possible D gene TRBD1, 6 bases. This CDR3 region has 15 residues. The V end lost 6 bases, the J end lost 6 bases, and 20 bases lay between the germline ends. As DNA, the CDR3 is TGTGCCAGCAGCTGGAGGGGGGTAGGGGTAGCTGAAGCTTTCTTT. This sequence encodes CASSWRGVGVAEAFF.

This chain joins TRBV5-1 and TRBJ1-6; D ambiguous. Per the germline V gene, CDR1 is SGHRS and CDR2 is YFSETQ. Trimming cost V 1 base and J 8 bases, with 7 bases left between them. The CDR3 is 13 amino acids. The CDR3 bases are TGCGCCAGCAGCTTGATCCAGGATTCACCCCTCCACTTT. It codes for CASSLIQDSPLHF.

This clonotype has a single count. This chain links TRBV2 with TRBJ1-2; no clear D gene. The CDR3 spans 12 residues. CDR1 SNHLY and CDR2 FYNNEI come from the germline V gene. Trimming removed 6 bases from V and 7 bases from J, with 12 bases in between. CDR3 amino acids: CASRSTARGYTF. The DNA of the CDR3 is TGTGCCAGCAGGAGTACCGCCCGTGGCTACACCTTC.

This clonotype was seen repeatedly, ten times or more. The V call is TRBV4-2, the J call TRBJ2-1; 8 bases line up with TRBD2. The J segment lost 7 bases and the V segment lost 0 bases, leaving 11 bases of the junction unmatched. This CDR3 has 17 amino acids. Germline V gives CDR1 LGHNA, CDR2 YNFKEQ. CDR3 loop: CASSQDIQRGTYNEQFF. The CDR3 region has the DNA TGTGCCAGCAGCCAAGATATTCAGCGGGGGACGTATAATGAGCAGTTCTTC.

This clonotype was detected only a few times. This chain links TRBV9 with TRBJ2-1; 11 bases map to TRBD2. From germline, CDR1 is SGDLS and CDR2 YYNGEE. J lost 7 bases, V lost 4 bases, and 10 bases had no gene match. This CDR3 region has 16 residues. CDR3 sequence (DNA): TGTGCCAGCAGCTCTAGCGGGGGGAGCAGTGGGAATGAGCAGTTCTTC. Encoded protein: CASSSSGGSSGNEQFF.

This clonotype was observed many times. CDR3 nucleotides: TGTGCCAGCAGCTTACGCACAGATACGCAGTATTTT. Translating gives CASSLRTDTQYF. The rearrangement uses TRBV28 and TRBJ2-3, with D hard to call. Germline V gives CDR1 MDHEN, CDR2 SYDVKM. The CDR3 spans 12 residues. The V and J ends lost 6 bases and 1 base respectively, with 5 bases between them.

This clonotype has at least ten counts. CDR3: CASSRLGRSTDTQYF. The CDR3 coding sequence is TGTGCCAGCAGCCGCTTGGGGCGGAGCACAGATACGCAGTATTTT. The chain carries TRBV7-9 and TRBJ2-3; a weak D match, TRBD1 (5 bases). The CDR3 is 15 residues long. In germline, CDR1 is SEHNR, CDR2 FQNEAQ (reference sequence). V lost 5 bases and J 0 bases, leaving 12 bases between the germline ends.

Details on this clonotype: Germline and junction disagree at one end, which may indicate a read error. The chain carries TRBV5-1 and TRBJ2-1; no reliable D call. Germline CDR1 and CDR2: SGHRS and YFSETQ. CDR3 size: 11 residues. The CDR3 DNA follows: TGTGCCAGCGAACTGAGGTGGGAGCAGTTCTTC. It codes for CASELRWEQFF.

This clonotype was detected many times. V is TRBV2 and J is TRBJ1-5; D is perhaps TRBD1 (5 bases). Deletions cut 1 base from V and 0 bases from J, with 16 bases between. The CDR3 consists of 18 residues. CDR1 and CDR2 from the germline V gene are SNHLY and FYNNEI. The CDR3 here is CASSEGIAGANSNQPQHF. The CDR3 DNA follows: TGTGCCAGCAGTGAAGGGATCGCTGGGGCTAATAGCAATCAGCCCCAGCATTTT.

This clonotype was seen ten or more times. V gene TRBV12-3 or TRBV12-4 combines with J gene TRBJ2-2; maybe TRBD1 (7 bases). Trimming pared 4 bases from V and 10 bases from J, leaving 16 bases between. The CDR3 is 14 residues long. In nucleotides, the CDR3 is TGTGCCAGCAGTTCCGACAGGGAGCGGGTGGAGCTGTTTTTT. Protein sequence: CASSSDRERVELFF.

This clonotype was seen many times. This rearrangement joins TRBV27 to TRBJ2-5; 11 positions agree with TRBD1. The end of the DNA aligns better with TRBJ2-1, so the J call may be wrong. Germline assignment: CDR1 MNHEY and CDR2 SMNVEV (reference sequence). The CDR3 has 17 amino acids. The CDR3 protein is CASSSLTGQGAANEQFF. The DNA of the CDR3 is TGTGCCAGCAGTTCACTGACCGGACAGGGGGCCGCTAATGAGCAGTTCTTC.

Ten or more counts support this clonotype. This chain uses TRBV12-3 or TRBV12-4 with TRBJ2-1; 11 positions match TRBD2. J lost 4 bases, V lost 4 bases, and 12 bases had no gene match. This CDR3 has 18 residues. The chain's CDR3 is CASSSSYSGGAKYNEQFF. In DNA, the CDR3 is TGTGCCAGCAGTTCGTCCTATAGCGGGGGGGCCAAATACAATGAGCAGTTCTTC.

In the case of this clonotype: A much larger clone lies one base from this, so it may be a read error. J is TRBJ1-4 and V is TRBV12-3 or TRBV12-4; 10 bases align to TRBD1. The CDR3 spans 15 residues. The CDR3 loop is CASSRQGALGEKLLF. DNA of the CDR3: TGTGCCAGCAGTAGACAGGGGGCGTTAGGTGAAAAACTGCTTTTT.

This clonotype was counted many times. V gene TRBV7-6 combines with J gene TRBJ2-7; 11 bases are a match to TRBD2. CDR1 is SGHVS and CDR2 is FNYEAQ in the germline V gene. The CDR3 totals 16 residues. V gave up 0 bases and J gave up 4 bases; unmatched junction bases: 5. The CDR3 sequence: CASSLATSGGPYEQYF. As DNA, the CDR3 is TGTGCCAGCAGCTTAGCAACTAGCGGGGGCCCTTACGAGCAGTACTTC.

This chain joins TRBV28 and TRBJ2-7; TRBD1 agrees at 9 bases. The V gene end was trimmed by 5 bases and the J gene end by 5 bases; junction bases not matched to a gene: 13. This CDR3 comprises 16 residues. The germline gives CDR1 MDHEN, CDR2 SYDVKM. CDR3 sequence (DNA): TGTGCCAGCAGTCCCCCCGGGACAGGGTTCGGGGACGAGCAGTACTTC. Its translation: CASSPPGTGFGDEQYF.

The CDR3 sequence: CASSVPGPETEAFF. DNA for the CDR3: TGTGCCAGCAGTGTACCGGGCCCTGAGACTGAAGCTTTCTTT. The V call is TRBV25-1, the J call TRBJ1-1; D remains unclear. Germline V gives CDR1 MGHDK, CDR2 SYGVNS. CDR3 size: 14 residues. Trimming took 4 bases from V and 5 from J, leaving 14 bases between them.

The CDR3 DNA reads TGTGCCAGCAGCGACGAGGGGCCCAGGCAGCCCCAGCATTTT. Protein sequence: CASSDEGPRQPQHF. The genes are TRBV2 and TRBJ1-5, with a weak D call TRBD1 (5 bases). The germline gives CDR1 SNHLY, CDR2 FYNNEI. CDR3 length: 14 residues. The ends were cut back, 6 bases at V and 7 bases at J, with 16 bases in the middle.

Many counts were recorded for this clonotype. The chain joins TRBV13 to TRBJ1-1; D is ambiguous. Germline CDR1 is PRHDT and CDR2 is FYEKMQ (reference sequence). Trimming cost V 3 bases and J 4 bases, with 9 bases left between them. The CDR3 extends over 13 amino acids. CDR3 nucleotide sequence: TGTGCCAGCAGCTTGCGGGTAGGCACTGAAGCTTTCTTT. The encoded protein is CASSLRVGTEAFF.

The chain recombines TRBV2 with TRBJ1-5; unclear D gene. Germline V gives CDR1 SNHLY, CDR2 FYNNEI. Trimming cost V 2 bases and J 1 base, with 9 bases left between them. The CDR3 has 15 residues. The DNA of the CDR3 is TGTGCCAGCAGTGAATGGGGAAGGAGCAATCAGCCCCAGCATTTT. Translating gives CASSEWGRSNQPQHF.

This chain joins TRBV20-1 and TRBJ1-6; D possibly corresponds to TRBD1 (5 bases). The germline gives CDR1 DFQATT, CDR2 SNEGSKA (reference sequence). Trimming removed 7 bases from V and 0 bases from J, with 19 bases in between. The CDR3 has 17 amino acids. The DNA for the CDR3 is TGCAGTGTGATCCGAGACGGGGGGAGCTCCTATAATTCACCCCTCCACTTT. Translating it yields CSVIRDGGSSYNSPLHF.

The V call is TRBV5-4, the J call TRBJ2-3, with D possibly called TRBD1 or TRBD2 (5 bases each). CDR3 length: 13 residues. Germline V lookup: CDR1 SGHNT, CDR2 YYREEE (reference sequence). V was trimmed by 7 bases and J by 2 bases, leaving 11 bases between them. Here the CDR3 reads CASHGGNTDTQYF. The DNA for the CDR3 is TGTGCCAGCCATGGGGGAAACACAGATACGCAGTATTTT.

The chain is built from TRBV7-9 and TRBJ2-1; D unresolved. Germline assignment: CDR1 SEHNR and CDR2 FQNEAQ (reference sequence). V was clipped by 0 bases and J by 5 bases, with 5 bases between them. This CDR3 is built from 13 residues. CDR3 protein: CASSLASNNEQFF. Here the CDR3 DNA reads TGTGCCAGCAGCTTAGCGAGTAACAATGAGCAGTTCTTC.